This TCR beta chain appears in the sequencing data of a study of T cell responses to AZD1222 COVID-19 vaccine. Here immunoSEQ multiplex PCR was the method, and the copy in TCRdb shows in-frame clones only, minus some. There are tens of thousands of clones in the sample; around nine tenths occur only once, and just under 5% lies in the top ten. This clone has a handful of counts. CDR1 is SGHTA and CDR2 is FQGTGA in the germline V gene. CDR3 size: 16 residues. The junction had 5 bases not matched to a gene; V was cut back by 2 bases and J by 5 bases. The sequence came from an adult who received the AZD1222 COVID-19 vaccine. This specimen was peripheral blood, taken 28 days after the second AZD1222 dose. The chain couples TRBV7-3 to TRBJ2-1; 11 bases are a match to TRBD2. CDR3 in amino acids: CASSLESGLADNEQFF. The CDR3 nucleotides are TGTGCCAGCAGCTTAGAGTCGGGACTAGCGGACAATGAGCAGTTCTTC.